Presented here are 12 T cell receptor beta chains from one specimen sequenced in a study of beta chain features in type 1 diabetes. cDNA synthesis used the whole RNA isolate, giving expressed TCRB sequences. This table comes from immunoSEQ multiplex PCR, and its TCRdb copy is limited to in-frame clones, with some not included. The table lists around 99,000 clones, about 40% of them singletons. The sequenced material came from stem cell memory CD4+ T cells from blood. These TCRs come from a woman between 18 and 29 years old in good health.

The rearrangement uses TRBV5-1 and TRBJ1-3; D is ambiguous. The CDR3 contains 15 residues. The germline V gene has CDR1 SGHRS and CDR2 YFSETQ. With 0 bases removed from V and 0 bases from J, the gap between germline ends came to 7 bases. The CDR3 reads CASSLGPRSGNTIYF. The DNA of the CDR3 is TGCGCCAGCAGCTTGGGGCCCCGCTCTGGAAACACCATATATTTT.

This chain joins TRBV7-2 and TRBJ1-1; 7 bases agree with TRBD1. Germline values: CDR1 SGHTA, CDR2 FQGNSA. V lost 0 bases to trimming and J lost 5 bases; unmatched junction nucleotides: 9. The CDR3 consists of 16 residues. CDR3 region: CASSLAWYRGATEAFF. The CDR3 nucleotides read TGTGCCAGCAGCTTAGCTTGGTACAGGGGAGCAACTGAAGCTTTCTTT.

This clone was detected only once. The chain joins TRBV6-5 to TRBJ2-1, with D possibly being TRBD1 (6 bases). Trimming shortened V by 4 bases and J by 4 bases, and 11 bases separated the two germline ends. The CDR3 totals 14 residues. Germline lookup yields CDR1 MNHEY and CDR2 SVGAGI. In DNA form, the CDR3 reads TGTGCCAGCAGTTTCGGACAGCCATACAATGAGCAGTTCTTC. The encoded protein is CASSFGQPYNEQFF.

In this sample, this clone turned up a few times. The chain recombines TRBV28 with TRBJ1-2; D unresolved. CDR1 MDHEN and CDR2 SYDVKM come from the germline V gene. This CDR3 has 13 residues. The V end lost 3 bases, the J end lost 0 bases, and 5 bases lay between the germline ends. Here the CDR3 reads CASSFLANYGYTF. DNA for the CDR3: TGTGCCAGCAGTTTCTTAGCTAACTATGGCTACACCTTC.

This chain joins TRBV7-3 and TRBJ2-1; no reliable D call. CDR1 SGHTA and CDR2 FQGTGA come from the germline V gene. This CDR3 region has 14 residues. Between the trimmed V and J ends, which lost 5 bases and 2 bases, there was a span of 10 bases. In DNA, the CDR3 is TGTGCCAGCAGCATACTCCCGCCCTACAATGAGCAGTTCTTC. It encodes CASSILPPYNEQFF.

This chain uses TRBV10-3 with TRBJ2-7, with D perhaps TRBD2 (6 bases). The CDR3 totals 15 residues. Germline lookup yields CDR1 ENHRY and CDR2 SYGVKD. V was cut by 4 bases and J by 1 base, with 14 bases left in between. CDR3 nucleotides: TGTGCCATCAGTGTGGCGGGGATTAGTTCCTACGAGCAGTACTTC. It specifies CAISVAGISSYEQYF.

The genes are TRBV7-2 and TRBJ2-1; no definite D call. Trimming removed 4 bases from V and 8 bases from J, with 12 bases in between. The CDR3 spans 13 residues. Germline-derived CDR1 and CDR2 are SGHTA and FQGNSA. CDR3 loop: CASSSSEAHEQFF. CDR3 in DNA: TGTGCCAGCAGCTCCTCAGAGGCCCATGAGCAGTTCTTC.

The CDR3 here is CASSRTGRYEQYF. CDR3 nucleotide sequence: TGTGCCAGCAGCCGGACAGGGCGCTACGAGCAGTACTTC. The V call is TRBV6-5, the J call TRBJ2-7; 8 bases align to TRBD1. This CDR3 has 13 residues. CDR1 and CDR2 from the germline V gene are MNHEY and SVGAGI. V was clipped by 6 bases and J by 3 bases; unmatched bases: 4.

The chain uses TRBV4-3 and TRBJ2-5; 10 bases map to TRBD1. J lost 5 bases, V lost 5 bases, and 14 bases had no gene match. This CDR3 contains 17 residues. CDR1 and CDR2 (germline): LGHNA, YSLEER. CDR3 amino acids: CASSSPDRGLITETQYF. CDR3 nucleotide sequence: TGCGCCAGCAGCTCGCCCGACAGGGGGCTTATTACGGAGACCCAGTACTTC.

The chain links TRBV14 to TRBJ2-2; perhaps TRBD2 as D (5 bases). The CDR3 is made up of 13 amino acids. Germline values: CDR1 SGHDN, CDR2 FVKESK. Trimming shortened V by 3 bases and J by 6 bases, and 8 bases separated the two germline ends. CDR3 bases: TGTGCCAGCAGCCATGGACTCCCCGGGGAGCTGTTTTTT. It specifies CASSHGLPGELFF.

The chain carries TRBV30 and TRBJ1-1; D ambiguous. Trimming shortened V by 0 bases and J by 3 bases, and 11 bases separated the two germline ends. Per germline, CDR1 GTSNPN and CDR2 SVGIG (reference sequence). This CDR3 region has 14 residues. The CDR3 here is CAWSVNSLHTEAFF. CDR3 coding DNA: TGTGCCTGGAGTGTAAACAGCCTACACACTGAAGCTTTCTTT.

This chain uses TRBV4-1 with TRBJ2-5, with 10 bases identical to TRBD1. The CDR3 is made up of 17 amino acids. The germline gives CDR1 MGHRA, CDR2 YSYEKL. V gave up 0 bases and J gave up 5 bases; unmatched junction bases: 9. In DNA, the CDR3 is TGCGCCAGCAGCCAAGATCCTCGACAGGGGGCTAGGGAGACCCAGTACTTC. Amino acid sequence: CASSQDPRQGARETQYF.